These T cell receptor beta chains were read from a single sample in a study of T cell responses to AZD1222 COVID-19 vaccine. TCRdb keeps only in-frame clones here, not all; method: immunoSEQ multiplex PCR. In the table there are 130,000 to 150,000 clones, more than 75% of which are singletons. Sequencing used peripheral blood, obtained 28 days after the second AZD1222 dose. The receptors here all came from an adult who received the AZD1222 COVID-19 vaccine. CDR3s include the opening cysteine and the closing phenylalanine or tryptophan. The order of the fields is V gene, J gene, clone size, D gene, CDR3 protein, CDR3 DNA. The D gene is left open where the match is weak. Size is omitted from some rows. Given values are once, few, many or a class for expanded clones.

TRBV7-9	TRBJ1-1	-	-	CASSRVSRSNTEAFF	TGTGCCAGCAGCCGGGTCTCTCGGTCGAACACTGAAGCTTTCTTT
TRBV6-5	TRBJ1-5	-	-	CASSPRQGRSQPQHF	TGTGCCAGCAGCCCGCGGCAGGGTCGTAGTCAGCCCCAGCATTTT
TRBV15	TRBJ1-3	-	-	CATEGGGSGNTIYF	TGTGCCACCGAAGGAGGGGGCTCTGGAAACACCATATATTTT
TRBV29-1	TRBJ1-2	-	-	CSVDTPRQGPLGYTF	TGCAGCGTTGATACCCCCAGGCAAGGCCCCCTTGGCTACACCTTC
TRBV3-1/TRBV3-2	TRBJ2-5	-	TRBD2	CASSEWTSVETQYF	TGTGCCAGCAGCGAGTGGACTAGCGTCGAGACCCAGTACTTC
TRBV10-2	TRBJ2-7	-	-	CASSDHPYEQYF	TGCGCCAGCAGTGACCACCCCTACGAGCAGTACTTC
TRBV6-6	TRBJ1-6	-	-	CVSGRRNSPLHF	TGTGTTTCGGGGAGGCGAAATTCACCCCTCCACTTT
TRBV27	TRBJ1-5	-	TRBD1	CASRTGQDNQPQHF	TGTGCCAGCAGAACCGGACAGGACAATCAGCCCCAGCATTTT
TRBV10-1	TRBJ2-7	-	-	CASSDGFYEQYF	TGCGCCAGCAGTGATGGATTCTACGAGCAGTACTTC
TRBV6-5	TRBJ1-5	-	-	CASSPQYSNQPQHF	TGTGCCAGCAGCCCCCAATATAGCAATCAGCCCCAGCATTTT
TRBV6-5	TRBJ2-3	-	-	CASRDRTGTDTQYF	TGTGCCAGCAGAGATAGGACAGGCACAGATACGCAGTATTTT
TRBV21-1	TRBJ1-2	few	-	CAPGRRYYGYTF	TGTGCCCCCGGGAGGCGGTACTATGGCTACACCTTC
TRBV18	TRBJ2-7	once	-	CASSQGSHSLYEQYF	TGTGCCAGCTCACAAGGCAGTCACAGCCTTTACGAGCAGTACTTC
TRBV5-1	TRBJ2-7	-	-	CASSDAAYEQYF	TGCGCCAGCAGTGACGCCGCCTACGAGCAGTACTTC